This is a list of T cell receptor beta chains from one sample in a study of shared clonotypes between healthy human individuals. Assay used: immunoSEQ multiplex PCR; TCRdb lists only in-frame clones, some missing. The top ten hold roughly 1.5% of the sample, which has over a million clones, 65% to 75% seen once. The sequenced sample consisted of memory CD4+ T cells sorted from blood. The receptors stem from a man younger than 35 in good health. Each CDR3 is given with its conserved first and last residue. A D gene is named only where the DNA matches it firmly. A row's size may be missing; if present it is once, few, many or a size class.

D	V	J	size	DNA	CDR3
TRBD1	TRBV4-1	TRBJ2-1	few	TGCGCCAGCAGCCTATCCTTGACAGGGTATGATGAGCAGTTCTTC	CASSLSLTGYDEQFF
TRBD2	TRBV7-9	TRBJ2-2	NA	TGTGCCAGCAGACCCCGACTAGCGGGAGTCGCCGGGGAGCTGTTTTTT	CASRPRLAGVAGELFF
NA	TRBV27	TRBJ1-1	NA	TGTGCCAGCAGGCCTCAGGGGAGGGACACTGAAGCTTTCTTT	CASRPQGRDTEAFF
NA	TRBV30	TRBJ1-2	NA	TGTGCCTGTGGGAAGGGGGAAGGGGTCGGCTACACCTTC	CACGKGEGVGYTF
NA	TRBV5-1	TRBJ1-3	NA	TGCGCCAGCAGCTTGGTCGTAGGTGCTGGAAACACCATATATTTT	CASSLVVGAGNTIYF
TRBD1	TRBV9	TRBJ2-7	NA	TGTGCCAGCAGCGTCTCCCTGGGACAGGGGTTCCACGAGCAGTACTTC	CASSVSLGQGFHEQYF
NA	TRBV29-1	TRBJ1-2	NA	TGCAGCGTTGAGTCTGTGCCTTCGACAGGCTATGGCTACACCTTC	CSVESVPSTGYGYTF
TRBD1	TRBV7-9	TRBJ2-5	NA	TGTGCCAGCAGCGTACTACCAGGACAGGGGGTCAGGGAGACCCAGTACTTC	CASSVLPGQGVRETQYF
TRBD1	TRBV4-1	TRBJ2-7	NA	TGCGCCAGCAGCCAAGATGGACAGGGAGGCATCTTGACACAGTACTTC	CASSQDGQGGILTQYF
NA	TRBV10-3	TRBJ2-3	NA	TGTGCCATCAGGGCCCCGCAAGATACGCAGTATTTT	CAIRAPQDTQYF
NA	TRBV6-1	TRBJ1-1	NA	TGTGCCAGCAGCGTCCCGGGACCACGGATAGCTTTCTTT	CASSVPGPRIAFF
NA	TRBV19	TRBJ2-1	NA	TGTGCCAGTGCCCCGTCCGGGAGACCCAATGAGCAGTTCTTC	CASAPSGRPNEQFF
NA	TRBV10-3	TRBJ2-5	NA	TGTGCCATCAGTGAGGGACAGAACCAAGAGACCCAGTACTTC	CAISEGQNQETQYF
TRBD1	TRBV7-6	TRBJ1-2	NA	TGTGCCAGCAGCTTTAGGACAGGGGATGGCTACACCTTC	CASSFRTGDGYTF
NA	TRBV11-2	TRBJ1-1	NA	TGCGCCAGCAGCTCGGGACGTCTGAACACTGAAGCTTTCTTT	CASSSGRLNTEAFF
NA	TRBV19	TRBJ2-4	NA	TGTGCCAGTAGTGACCGGACATTCAAAAACATTCAGTACTTC	CASSDRTFKNIQYF
NA	TRBV5-1	TRBJ1-2	NA	TGCGCCAGCAGCTTGGCCCAGATTTATGGCTACACCTTC	CASSLAQIYGYTF
TRBD2	TRBV5-8	TRBJ2-7	NA	TGTGCCAGCAGCTTCTTACGGGGGGGCCTCTCCTACGAGCAGTACTTC	CASSFLRGGLSYEQYF
NA	TRBV30	TRBJ2-1	NA	TGTGCCTGGAGTTTACAGGTGAATGAGCAGTTCTTC	CAWSLQVNEQFF
NA	TRBV5-1	TRBJ1-5	NA	TGCGCCAGCAGCTTTTCCGGGGGCGTTCAGCCCCAGCATTTT	CASSFSGGVQPQHF
TRBD2	TRBV6-1	TRBJ2-1	once	TGTGCCAGCAGAGGACTAGCGCTTTACAATGAGCAGTTCTTC	CASRGLALYNEQFF
NA	TRBV19	TRBJ1-1	NA	TGTGCCAGTACCGGGACCCTCGAGGGAACTGAAGCTTTCTTT	CASTGTLEGTEAFF
NA	TRBV11-2	TRBJ1-4	NA	TGTGCCAGCAGCTTCGGGGGGGTAAATGAAAAACTGTTTTTT	CASSFGGVNEKLFF
TRBD1	TRBV10-3	TRBJ1-1	many	TGTGCCATCAGTGAGTCGGGCAGGGGGCGTACTGAAGCTTTCTTT	CAISESGRGRTEAFF
NA	TRBV2	TRBJ1-6	few	TGTGCCAGCAGTGAAACGGGGAGCAATTCACCCCTCCACTTT	CASSETGSNSPLHF
NA	TRBV30	TRBJ1-2	NA	TGTGCCTGGAGCGACGGGGTAGGGGCGGGCTATGGCTACACCTTC	CAWSDGVGAGYGYTF
TRBD1	TRBV10-1	TRBJ2-5	once	TGCGCCAGCGGCTATCCCGGGACAGGGGAGTACTCGGAGACCCAGTACTTC	CASGYPGTGEYSETQYF
TRBD1	TRBV2	TRBJ1-4	NA	TGTGCCAGCAGTATATCCGGGACAGCACGAGAAAAACTGTTTTTT	CASSISGTAREKLFF